A selection of T cell receptor beta chains follows, all from one sample in a study of tumor-infiltrating lymphocytes in primary liver carcinoma. TCRdb reanalysed the multiplex PCR reads using MiXCR and keeps one entry per CDR3 protein. The data contain 330,000 or so distinct CDR3 sequences, roughly 61% of them singletons. The sequenced sample consisted of peripheral blood. Receptor source: a man aged 40-50 years with primary liver carcinoma and hepatitis B virus infection. Both conserved end residues are part of each CDR3. The D gene is left open where the match is weak. The size entry is marked missing in some rows and otherwise reads once, few, many or a size class.

J gene,D gene,V gene,clone size,CDR3 DNA,CDR3 protein
TRBJ2-1,NA,TRBV2,NA,TGTGCCAGCAGTGAAGACGGGAGCTCCTACAATGAGCACTTCTTC,CASSEDGSSYNEHFF
TRBJ2-1,NA,TRBV11-2,few,TGTGCCAGTAGCATTAGCTGCTCCTACAATGAGCAGTTCTTC,CASSISCSYNEQFF
TRBJ2-7,NA,TRBV11-2,NA,TGTGCCAGCAGCGCATCGATAACCTTCGAGCAGTACTTC,CASSASITFEQYF
TRBJ1-2,TRBD1,TRBV19,NA,TGTGCCAGTAACAGCAGGGGGCGAGACTATGGCTACACCTTC,CASNSRGRDYGYTF
TRBJ2-7,NA,TRBV11-1,NA,TGTGCCAGCAGGCGGGGCTATGTTGGCGAGCAGTACTTC,CASRRGYVGEQYF
TRBJ1-2,NA,TRBV30,many,TGTGCCTGGAGTGTAAAGGGACGCTATGGCTACACCTTC,CAWSVKGRYGYTF
TRBJ1-2,TRBD1,TRBV6-5,many,TGTGCCAGCACTCAACTCGACAGGGCGAGCGGCTACACCTTC,CASTQLDRASGYTF
TRBJ2-1,NA,TRBV5-5,once,TGTGCCAGCAGCTTCCCGGGCGACTTTGCTGAGCAGTTCTTC,CASSFPGDFAEQFF
TRBJ2-3,NA,TRBV11-2,NA,TGTGCCAGCAGCTTAATTGTACTAGATGCGCACTATTTT,CASSLIVLDAHYF
TRBJ1-5,NA,TRBV6-1,many,TGTGCCAGCAGTGACCGGGACGGCTATCAGCCCCAGCATTTT,CASSDRDGYQPQHF
TRBJ2-2,NA,TRBV11-2,NA,TGTGCCAGCAGCTTGGGGACCTTCGGGGAGCTGTTTTTT,CASSLGTFGELFF
TRBJ2-5,TRBD2,TRBV12-3/TRBV12-4,few,TGTGCCAGCAATGCGTTCGGGGGGGGGGAGACCCAGTACTTC,CASNAFGGGETQYF
TRBJ2-7,NA,TRBV13,many,TGTGCCAGCAGCCAAGAAGGGCAGGGTGGAGACTACGAGCAGTACTTC,CASSQEGQGGDYEQYF
TRBJ1-5,NA,TRBV5-1,few,TGCGCCAGCAGGCAGGGGAGCGGTCAGCCCCAGCATTTT,CASRQGSGQPQHF
TRBJ2-6,NA,TRBV11-2,NA,TGTGCCAGCTGCTCACTTGGGGGCACTGGGACCAACGTCCTGACTTTC,CASCSLGGTGTNVLTF
TRBJ2-7,TRBD2,TRBV11-3,NA,TGTGCCGGCAGTAGTGGGACTAGCCTCGAGCAGTACTTC,CAGSSGTSLEQYF
TRBJ2-7,NA,TRBV30,NA,TGTGCCTGGAGGCTTACAGACTACGAGCAGTACTTC,CAWRLTDYEQYF
TRBJ1-3,NA,TRBV29-1,NA,TGCAGCATTGGTGGAGGGGAGGATCCTGGAAGCACCATATATTTT,CSIGGGEDPGSTIYF
TRBJ1-1,NA,TRBV11-3,once,TGTGCCAGCAGCTTAGTTTCGGGCATACTTAACATTGAAGCTTTCTTT,CASSLVSGILNIEAFF
TRBJ2-4,NA,TRBV5-1,NA,TGCGCCAGCAGCTTGGCCGGACTTCTGAACATTCAGTACTTC,CASSLAGLLNIQYF
TRBJ2-7,TRBD1,TRBV6-1,many,TGTGCCAGCAGAATCCCGGGACAGGGGACAAGAGAGCAGTACTTC,CASRIPGQGTREQYF
TRBJ2-1,TRBD2,TRBV5-5,NA,TGTACCAGCAGCTACGGGACTAGCGGGTCCCATGGGGAGTTCTTC,CTSSYGTSGSHGEFF
TRBJ1-2,NA,TRBV28,NA,TGTGCCAGCAGGGGACACACAAACGGGGGCTATGGCTACACCTTC,CASRGHTNGGYGYTF
TRBJ1-4,NA,TRBV6-6,NA,TGTGCCAGCAGTTCTGCAACTAATGAAAGACTGTTTTTT,CASSSATNERLFF
TRBJ2-7,TRBD2,TRBV4-2,NA,TGTGCCAGCAGCCAAGCCATGGGACTAACGGGAACCTACGAGCAGTACTTC,CASSQAMGLTGTYEQYF
TRBJ2-2,NA,TRBV4-3,NA,TGCGCCAGCAGCCGTAACCTAGTGGGAGGCACCACCGGGGAGCTGTTTTTT,CASSRNLVGGTTGELFF
TRBJ2-7,TRBD1,TRBV12-3/TRBV12-4,few,TGTGCCAGCAGTTCCGGGACAGGGTCCTACGAGCAGTACTTC,CASSSGTGSYEQYF
TRBJ1-5,NA,TRBV10-3,NA,TGTGCCATCAGCGCAGATAAGGGGGTCCATCAGCCCCAGCATTTT,CAISADKGVHQPQHF
TRBJ1-6,TRBD1,TRBV28,NA,TGTGCCAGCAGGGCTGACAGGGGGAATTCACCCCTCCACTTT,CASRADRGNSPLHF
TRBJ2-5,NA,TRBV28,NA,TGTGCCAGCAGTTGGTCTTCATCCCGGCCAGAGACCCAGTACTTC,CASSWSSSRPETQYF
TRBJ2-7,NA,TRBV6-1,NA,TGTGTCAGCAGCGACATGGGGTCCTACTACGAGCAGTACTTC,CVSSDMGSYYEQYF
TRBJ2-5,TRBD2,TRBV5-1,NA,TGCGCCAGCAGCTCCAGCGGGGGGACTGTGGAGACCCAGTACTTC,CASSSSGGTVETQYF
TRBJ2-7,TRBD2,TRBV11-2,once,TGTGCCAGCAGCTTACTAGCGGCGGCAACCTACGAACAGTACTTC,CASSLLAAATYEQYF
TRBJ2-7,NA,TRBV12-3/TRBV12-4,NA,TGTGCCGGCAGTTTAGCTGCAGAGGTTAACTACGAGCAGTATTTC,CAGSLAAEVNYEQYF
TRBJ2-7,TRBD1,TRBV6-5,few,TGTGCCAGCAGCATCCGGGACAGGGGATACGAGCAGTACTTC,CASSIRDRGYEQYF
TRBJ2-7,NA,TRBV7-9,many,TGTGCCAGCAGCCCGACCGGTTTTGAGGGCCGTTTAAACTTC,CASSPTGFEGRLNF
TRBJ2-5,TRBD2,TRBV5-4,NA,TGTGCCAGCAGCTCGCCGGGACTAGCGGGTCAAGAGACCCAGTACTTC,CASSSPGLAGQETQYF
TRBJ2-3,TRBD2,TRBV12-5,few,TGTGCTAGTGGCGCTGGACTAGCGGACACAGATACGCAGTATTTT,CASGAGLADTDTQYF
TRBJ2-2,NA,TRBV6-6,NA,TGTGCCAGCAGTCTTAAGAACACCGGGGAGCCATTTTTT,CASSLKNTGEPFF